The T cell receptor (beta chain) under discussion was sequenced for a study of T-cell reconstitution after alpha-beta-depleted transplantation in children. This CDR3 has 14 amino acids. Germline V gives CDR1 DFQATT, CDR2 SNEGSKA (reference sequence). V dropped 3 bases and J dropped 1 base, with 12 bases sitting between them. This clonotype was counted between two and nine times. What it binds is not known. Using unique molecular identifiers, the investigators prepared the TCRbeta library. In TCRdb, the PCR reads were re-called with MiXCR into one record per CDR3 protein. The data contain fewer than 1 million distinct CDR3 sequences, about 15% of them singletons. Study observations and caveats: At the one-year point after transplant, T-cell counts and TCRbeta diversity were found to come mostly from T cells that had been newly produced. There were some patients whose high TCRbeta diversity at day 60 came from surviving recipient T cells and thymic progenitors. About two months after transplant, alpha-beta T cells reportedly came from several hundred expanded graft clones.

The material was PBMCs, mostly from graft donor cells, obtained 360 days after TCRalphabeta/CD19-depleted stem cell transplant. The genes are TRBV20-1 and TRBJ1-1; the D is unclear. This sequence originates from a male patient aged 5 to 17 who had a stem cell transplant for acute lymphoblastic leukemia, so the T cells may come from the graft donor. CDR3 region: CSASGEGGNTEAFF. In nucleotides, the CDR3 is TGCAGTGCTAGTGGCGAGGGCGGGAACACTGAAGCTTTCTTT.